What follows is one TCR beta chain and its context. Its matching antigen is unknown. Unique molecular identifiers were present in the TCR beta cDNA libraries. TCRdb fed the PCR reads into MiXCR, producing one record per CDR3 protein. This table holds a few hundred thousand distinct CDR3 sequences, less than 40% found once. Unmatched junction bases numbered 8, after V lost 6 bases and J lost 8 bases. The CDR3 contains 15 residues. This sample is drawn from a study of post-analysis software for immune sequencing data. Study at large: Disease courses included relapsing-remitting, secondary progressive and progressive-relapsing multiple sclerosis. Notes on the study in general: Controls significantly exceeded multiple sclerosis patients in normalized Chao1 diversity. Comparison of patients with controls showed about 5 TRBV segments more frequent in patients, TRBV5-6, TRBV5-1 and TRBV20-1 among them. F-measure co-clustering was strong for batch-matched samples.

This sequence joins TRBV12-3 or TRBV12-4 and TRBJ1-6; TRBD1 agrees at 9 bases. This receptor was taken from a girl aged 10-17 years with multiple sclerosis. Sequenced: blood. CDR3 amino acids: CASRRSGTGYSPLHF. The CDR3 region has the DNA TGTGCCAGCAGACGCTCCGGGACAGGGTATTCACCCCTCCACTTT.